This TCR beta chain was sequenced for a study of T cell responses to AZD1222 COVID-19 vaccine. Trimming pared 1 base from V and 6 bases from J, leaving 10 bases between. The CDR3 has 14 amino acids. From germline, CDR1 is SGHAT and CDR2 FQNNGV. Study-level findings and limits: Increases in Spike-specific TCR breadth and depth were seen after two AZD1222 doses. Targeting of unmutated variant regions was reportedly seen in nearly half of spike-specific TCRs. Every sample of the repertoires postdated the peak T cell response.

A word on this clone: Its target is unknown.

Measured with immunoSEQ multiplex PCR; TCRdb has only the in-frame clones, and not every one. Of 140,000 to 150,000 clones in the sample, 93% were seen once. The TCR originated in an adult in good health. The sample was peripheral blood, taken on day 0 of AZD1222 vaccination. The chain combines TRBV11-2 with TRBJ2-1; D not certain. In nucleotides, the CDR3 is TGTGCCAGCAGCTTAGGGGTTACCTCCAATGAGCAGTTCTTC. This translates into CASSLGVTSNEQFF.